This entry lists 5 T cell receptor beta chains sequenced from one sample in a study of T-cell reconstitution after alpha-beta-depleted transplantation in children. Unique molecular identifiers were incorporated during preparation of the TCRbeta library. TCRdb re-called the PCR reads with MiXCR, one entry per CDR3 protein. There are approximately 300,000 distinct CDR3 sequences in the sample; about 9.4% occur only once, and over 6% lies in the top ten. The specimen was PBMCs, collected before TCRalphabeta/CD19-depleted stem cell transplant. The receptors were gathered from a boy under three years old with acute myeloid leukemia, due to receive a stem cell transplant.

In its sample, this clonotype was seen many times. The genes are TRBV6-1 and TRBJ2-3, with 8 bases identical to TRBD2. Germline assignment: CDR1 MNHNS and CDR2 SASEGT. This CDR3 region has 15 residues. Germline trimming cut 3 bases from V and 3 bases from J; bases unmatched to any gene: 5. The CDR3 spells CASSDRGGMTDTQYF. CDR3 in DNA: TGTGCCAGCAGTGACCGGGGGGGGATGACAGATACGCAGTATTTT.

This clonotype appeared a few times. V and J are TRBV20-1 and TRBJ2-7, with D unresolved. The germline V gene has CDR1 DFQATT and CDR2 SNEGSKA (reference sequence). With 0 bases removed from V and 3 bases from J, the gap between germline ends came to 6 bases. This CDR3 comprises 12 residues. The CDR3 spells CSARESNYEQYF. CDR3 DNA: TGCAGTGCTAGAGAGAGTAACTACGAGCAGTACTTC.

In this sample, this clonotype turned up many times. The chain recombines TRBV6-2 or TRBV6-3 with TRBJ2-5; tentative D call: TRBD2 (6 bases). V lost 4 bases, J lost 6 bases, and 15 bases lay in between. The germline V gene encodes CDR1 MNHEY and CDR2 SVGEGT. The CDR3 has 14 amino acids. CDR3: CASSFIQGGKTQYF. CDR3 DNA: TGTGCCAGCAGTTTCATCCAGGGAGGAAAGACCCAGTACTTC.

The chain couples TRBV27 to TRBJ2-7; the match to TRBD1 covers 10 bases. Looked up from germline, CDR1 is MNHEY and CDR2 is SMNVEV (reference sequence). The CDR3 contains 15 residues. J lost 4 bases, V lost 3 bases, and 6 bases had no gene match. This CDR3 is CASSLGVGQGYEQYF. The CDR3 nucleotides are TGTGCCAGCAGTTTGGGTGTGGGACAGGGGTACGAGCAGTACTTC.

This clonotype came up many times. The chain combines TRBV7-9 with TRBJ2-4; 15 bases agree with TRBD2. V lost 1 base and J lost 5; bases outside the gene matches: 3. Germline assignment: CDR1 SEHNR and CDR2 FQNEAQ (reference sequence). The CDR3 loop spans 17 amino acids. The CDR3 reads CASSLGTSGRGENIQYF. The CDR3 DNA reads as TGTGCCAGCAGCTTAGGGACTAGCGGGAGGGGCGAAAACATTCAGTACTTC.